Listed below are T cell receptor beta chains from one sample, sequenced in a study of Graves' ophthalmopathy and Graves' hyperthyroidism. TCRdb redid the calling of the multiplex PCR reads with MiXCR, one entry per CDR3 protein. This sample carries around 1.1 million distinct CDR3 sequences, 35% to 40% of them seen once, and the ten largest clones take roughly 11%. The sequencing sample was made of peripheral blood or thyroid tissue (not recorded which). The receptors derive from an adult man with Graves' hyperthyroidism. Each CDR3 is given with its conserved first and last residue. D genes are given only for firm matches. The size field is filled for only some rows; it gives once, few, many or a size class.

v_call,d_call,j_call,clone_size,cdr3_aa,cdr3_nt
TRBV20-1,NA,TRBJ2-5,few,CSAGAQYF,TGCAGTGCCGGGGCCCAGTACTTC
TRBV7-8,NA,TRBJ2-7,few,CASSPARWPQSSSYEQYF,TGTGCCAGCAGCCCCGCCCGGTGGCCACAATCATCCTCCTACGAGCAGTACTTC
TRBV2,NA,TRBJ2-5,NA,CASSPGTGSVVETQYF,TGTGCCAGCAGTCCCGGAACGGGGTCTGTGGTCGAGACCCAGTACTTC
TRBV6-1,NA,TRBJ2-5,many,CASSEGPYEVTQYF,TGTGCCAGCAGTGAAGGTCCCTACGAGGTGACCCAGTACTTC
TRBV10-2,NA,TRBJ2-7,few,CASSDPGQRSSYEQYF,TGCGCCAGCAGTGACCCAGGACAGAGGAGCTCCTACGAGCAGTACTTC
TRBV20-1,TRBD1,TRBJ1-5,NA,CSAGRQGFQPQHF,TGCAGTGCAGGACGACAGGGGTTTCAGCCCCAGCATTTT
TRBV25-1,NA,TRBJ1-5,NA,CASGRPNQPQHF,TGTGCCAGCGGGCGTCCGAATCAGCCCCAGCATTTT
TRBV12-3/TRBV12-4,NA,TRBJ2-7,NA,CASSNREKRYEQYF,TGTGCCAGCAGCAACAGGGAGAAGCGGTACGAGCAGTACTTC
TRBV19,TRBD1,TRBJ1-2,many,CASSVDRGRYGYTF,TGTGCCAGTAGCGTGGACAGGGGCCGGTATGGCTACACCTTC
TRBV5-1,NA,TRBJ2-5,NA,CASSHDSSSKETQYF,TGCGCCAGCAGCCATGACAGCTCCAGTAAAGAGACCCAGTACTTC
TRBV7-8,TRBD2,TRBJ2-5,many,CASSPRGSGGSQETQYF,TGTGCCAGCAGCCCCCGTGGTAGCGGGGGGTCACAAGAGACCCAGTACTTC
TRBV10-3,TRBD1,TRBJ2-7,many,CAISESLDRAYVYEQYF,TGTGCCATCAGTGAGTCGCTGGACAGGGCCTACGTTTACGAGCAGTACTTC
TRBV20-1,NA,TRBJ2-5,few,CSAREGAGETQYF,TGCAGTGCTAGAGAGGGGGCCGGGGAGACCCAGTACTTC
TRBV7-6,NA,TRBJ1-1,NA,CASNGGGGTEAFF,TGTGCCAGCAACGGAGGAGGAGGGACTGAAGCTTTCTTT
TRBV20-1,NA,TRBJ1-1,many,CSAREGARYTEAFF,TGCAGTGCTAGAGAGGGGGCAAGGTACACTGAAGCTTTCTTT
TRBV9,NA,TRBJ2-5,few,CASSAENSGGRETQYF,TGTGCCAGCAGCGCAGAAAATTCAGGGGGGAGGGAGACCCAGTACTTC
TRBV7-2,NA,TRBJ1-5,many,CASSLDRGQPQHF,TGTGCCAGCAGCTTAGACCGTGGTCAGCCCCAGCATTTT
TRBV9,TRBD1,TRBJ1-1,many,CASSATPGGAGTEAFF,TGTGCCAGCAGCGCGACCCCAGGGGGCGCGGGGACTGAAGCTTTCTTT
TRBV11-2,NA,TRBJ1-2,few,CASSLELDGYTF,TGTGCCAGCAGCTTAGAGCTAGATGGCTACACCTTC
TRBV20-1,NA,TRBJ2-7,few,CSAQGTADSYEQYF,TGCAGTGCTCAAGGGACCGCGGACTCCTACGAGCAGTACTTC
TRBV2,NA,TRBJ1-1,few,CASSPGQYTEAFF,TGTGCCAGCAGTCCCGGACAGTACACTGAAGCTTTCTTT
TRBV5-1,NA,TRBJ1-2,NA,CASSVDGFTYGYTF,TGCGCCAGCAGCGTGGACGGTTTTACCTATGGCTACACCTTC
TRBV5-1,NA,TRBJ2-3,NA,CASTPASTDTQYF,TGCGCCAGCACCCCCGCTAGTACCGATACGCAGTATTTT
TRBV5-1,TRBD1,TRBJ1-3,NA,CASSSGQGPGPYSGNTIYF,TGCGCCAGCAGCTCGGGACAGGGGCCGGGACCCTACTCTGGAAACACCATATATTTT
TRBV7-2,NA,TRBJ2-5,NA,CASANRGAQETQYF,TGTGCCAGCGCCAACCGGGGGGCACAAGAGACCCAGTACTTC
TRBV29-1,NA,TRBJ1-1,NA,CSVEGAGVMNTEAFF,TGCAGCGTTGAGGGGGCAGGGGTTATGAACACTGAAGCTTTCTTT
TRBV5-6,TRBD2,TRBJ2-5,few,CASSLRTSGSQETQYF,TGTGCCAGCAGCTTGCGGACTAGCGGTTCCCAAGAGACCCAGTACTTC
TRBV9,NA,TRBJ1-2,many,CASSATGYGYTF,TGTGCCAGCAGCGCCACAGGGTATGGCTACACCTTC
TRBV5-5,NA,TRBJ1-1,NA,CASSPVPGMNTEAFF,TGCGCCAGCAGCCCCGTTCCGGGGATGAACACTGAAGCTTTCTTT
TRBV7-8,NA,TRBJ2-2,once,CASRDDRDSGELFF,TGTGCCAGCAGGGACGACAGGGACTCCGGGGAGCTGTTTTTT
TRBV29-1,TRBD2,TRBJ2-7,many,CSVEWPGTSTYEQYF,TGCAGCGTTGAATGGCCCGGGACTAGTACCTACGAGCAGTACTTC
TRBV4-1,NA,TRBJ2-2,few,CASSQESGRDTGELFF,TGCGCCAGCAGCCAAGAATCAGGTCGGGACACCGGGGAGCTGTTTTTT
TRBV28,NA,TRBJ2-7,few,CASGFGGYEQYF,TGTGCCAGCGGCTTTGGAGGGTACGAGCAGTACTTC
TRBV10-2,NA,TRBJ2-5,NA,CASRQGLEETQYF,TGTGCCAGCAGGCAGGGACTGGAAGAGACCCAGTACTTC
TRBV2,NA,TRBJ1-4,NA,CASSGEVARPNEKLFF,TGTGCCAGCAGTGGGGAAGTGGCCCGCCCTAATGAAAAACTGTTTTTT
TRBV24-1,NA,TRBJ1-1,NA,CATSVGWNTEPFF,TGTGCCACCAGTGTTGGGTGGAACACTGAACCTTTCTTT
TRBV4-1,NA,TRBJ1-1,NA,CASSHPIAEGGTEAFF,TGCGCCAGCAGCCATCCCATCGCCGAGGGAGGCACTGAAGCTTTCTTT
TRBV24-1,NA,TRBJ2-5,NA,CASRDVGGAVQETQYF,TGTGCCAGCAGAGATGTTGGGGGAGCAGTCCAAGAGACCCAGTACTTC
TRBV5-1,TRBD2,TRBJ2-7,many,CASSSAGDGEQYF,TGCGCCAGCAGCTCAGCGGGAGACGGCGAGCAGTACTTC
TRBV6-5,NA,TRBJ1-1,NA,CASSDDSQAFF,TGTGCCAGCAGTGACGACAGCCAAGCTTTCTTT
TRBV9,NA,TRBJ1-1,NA,CASSVAPPGGGDTEAFF,TGTGCCAGCAGCGTAGCCCCCCCCGGGGGCGGGGACACTGAAGCTTTCTTT
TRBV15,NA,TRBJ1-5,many,CATSSQNNQPQHF,TGTGCCACCAGCAGTCAAAACAATCAGCCCCAGCATTTT
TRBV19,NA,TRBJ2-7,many,CASSSPGHGRSEQYF,TGTGCCAGTAGCAGTCCGGGACACGGCCGCTCCGAGCAGTACTTC
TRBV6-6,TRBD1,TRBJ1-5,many,CASSYRTGDSNQPQHF,TGTGCCAGCAGTTACAGGACAGGGGATAGCAATCAGCCCCAGCATTTT
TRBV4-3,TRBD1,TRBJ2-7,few,CASSQLDRGPYEQYF,TGCGCCAGCAGCCAACTGGACAGGGGGCCCTACGAGCAGTACTTC
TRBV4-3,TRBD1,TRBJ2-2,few,CASSQEPTGVDTGELFF,TGCGCCAGCAGCCAAGAGCCCACAGGGGTCGACACCGGGGAGCTGTTTTTT
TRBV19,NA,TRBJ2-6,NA,CASSTSPESGANVLTF,TGTGCCAGTAGTACCTCCCCGGAAAGCGGGGCCAACGTCCTGACTTTC
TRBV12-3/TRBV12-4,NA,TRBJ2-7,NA,CDSSATRYEQYF,TGTGACAGCAGTGCCACTAGATACGAGCAGTACTTC